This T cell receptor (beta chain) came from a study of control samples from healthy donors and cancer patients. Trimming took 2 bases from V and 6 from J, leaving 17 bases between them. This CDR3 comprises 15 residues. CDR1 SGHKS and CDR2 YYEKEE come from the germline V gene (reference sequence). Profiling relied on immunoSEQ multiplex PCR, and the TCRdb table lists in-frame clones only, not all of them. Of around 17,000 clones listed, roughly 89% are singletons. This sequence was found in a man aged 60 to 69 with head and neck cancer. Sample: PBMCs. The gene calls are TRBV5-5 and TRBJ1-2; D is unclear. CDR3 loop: CASSLKPVVTHGYTF. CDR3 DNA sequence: TGTGCCAGCAGCTTAAAGCCAGTCGTCACCCATGGCTACACCTTC.